One T cell receptor beta chain is described in this entry. The data were taken from a study of blood T cell repertoires in COVID-19. Study processing details: Nucleated cell number was recorded as an estimate derived from reference gene primer amplification. The table came from immunoSEQ multiplex PCR; TCRdb's copy has only in-frame clones and leaves some out. Clone size and V and J calls were adopted from that table, with D and trimming inferred from the DNA. The sample records around 250,000 clones, approximately 80% being singletons. The receptor comes from a man aged 30-40 years who had recovered from COVID-19. Sequenced input: peripheral blood.

The CDR3: CASSNTLQETQYF. The CDR3, as DNA: TGTGCCAGTAGTAACACCCTGCAAGAGACCCAGTACTTC. The genes are TRBV19 and TRBJ2-5; D not certain. V lost 4 bases and J lost 2, with 8 bases in between. The CDR3 sequence is 13 residues long. Germline V CDR1 and CDR2: LNHDA, SQIVND (reference sequence).